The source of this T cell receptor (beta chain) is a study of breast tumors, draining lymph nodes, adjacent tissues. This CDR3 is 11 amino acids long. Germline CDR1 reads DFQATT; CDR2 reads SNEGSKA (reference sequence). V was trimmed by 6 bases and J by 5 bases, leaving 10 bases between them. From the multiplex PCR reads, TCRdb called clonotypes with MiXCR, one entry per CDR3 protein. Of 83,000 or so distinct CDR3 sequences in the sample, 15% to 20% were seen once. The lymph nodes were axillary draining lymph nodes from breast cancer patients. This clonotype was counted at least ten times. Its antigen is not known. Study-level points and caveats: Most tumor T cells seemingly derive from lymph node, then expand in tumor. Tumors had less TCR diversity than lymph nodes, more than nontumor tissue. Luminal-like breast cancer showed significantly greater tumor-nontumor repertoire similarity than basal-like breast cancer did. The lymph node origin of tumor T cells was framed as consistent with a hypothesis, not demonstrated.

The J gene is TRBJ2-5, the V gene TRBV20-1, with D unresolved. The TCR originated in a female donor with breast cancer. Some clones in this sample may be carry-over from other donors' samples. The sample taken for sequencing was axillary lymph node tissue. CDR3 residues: CSAFRAETQYF. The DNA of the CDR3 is TGCAGTGCCTTTAGGGCGGAGACCCAGTACTTC.